Listed here is a single T cell receptor beta chain. Its antigen is still unknown. This sample includes further DNA sequences coding for the same CDR3. Trimming at V came to 5 bases and at J to 4 bases, leaving 3 bases not matched to a gene. This CDR3 contains 13 residues. CDR1 and CDR2 from the germline V gene are KGHSH and LQKENI. PCR employed 60 Vbeta and 13 Jbeta primers. Generated by immunoSEQ multiplex PCR, the TCRdb table keeps only in-frame clones and is missing some. The sample lists approximately 100,000 clones; roughly 77% were seen once. This sample was included in a study of cytomegalovirus exposure and HLA in healthy donors. Whole-study results and caveats: The authors considered a cluster of highly shared sequence variants likely to be a sequencing artifact. Among TCR beta chains of equal frequency, HLA-associated ones were more clonally expanded in a later analysis. One variant, a missense change in DCLRE1C, was linked in a later analysis to TCR beta V- and J-gene trimming.

Sample: PBMCs. The chain recombines TRBV18 with TRBJ1-1; TRBD1 matches 8 bases. This TCR was sampled from a woman aged 45-59 years in good health and CMV-seropositive. Here the CDR3 DNA reads TGTGCCAGCTCATTAACAGGGGGCACTGAAGCTTTCTTT. Protein sequence: CASSLTGGTEAFF.